Below, 26 T cell receptor beta chains from the same sample are listed, as sequenced in a study of vaccination effects on CD4 cells after COVID-19. What these receptors recognize is not known. After expansion with viral peptide pools in the ViraFEST assay, antigen-specific CD4+ T cells were sequenced. Having been cultured for approximately ten days, the cells underwent CD4+ T cell isolation. According to PCR results, the person was infected with SARS-CoV-2 between March and December 2020. Profiling relied on immunoSEQ multiplex PCR, and the TCRdb table lists in-frame clones only, not all of them. The repertoire has roughly 27,000 clones, roughly 72% of them found once; the top ten carry roughly a sixth. Material: CD4+ T cells from PBMCs cultured with SARS-CoV-2 spike peptides, obtained before COVID-19 vaccination. The source of these receptors is a human donor who had a prior SARS-CoV-2 infection.

The chain uses TRBV30 and TRBJ2-2; 7 bases map to TRBD1. The CDR3 extends over 14 amino acids. From germline, CDR1 is GTSNPN and CDR2 SVGIG (reference sequence). Trimming took 7 bases from V and 0 from J; bases not matched to a gene: 5. CDR3 nucleotides: TGTGCCTCTGGACAGGACGCGAACACCGGGGAGCTGTTTTTT. Translation: CASGQDANTGELFF. The full variable domain, completed using reference TRBV30 and TRBJ2-2, is SQTIHQWPATLVQPVGSPLSLECTVEGTSNPNLYWYRQAAGRGLQLLFYSVGIGQISSEVPQNLSASRPQDRQFILSSKKLLLSDSGFYLCASGQDANTGELFFGEGSRLTVL.

The chain combines TRBV11-1 with TRBJ2-7, with D perhaps given as TRBD1 or TRBD2 (5 bases each). The germline gives CDR1 SGHAT, CDR2 FQDESV (reference sequence). The CDR3 consists of 14 residues. Trimming left V 5 bases short and J 0 bases short, with 11 bases between. DNA of the CDR3: TGTGCCAGCAGCCCGGGGCGGAGCTCCTACGAGCAGTACTTC. Translating it yields CASSPGRSSYEQYF. Using reference TRBV11-1 and TRBJ2-7 for the parts outside the CDR3, the full variable domain is EAEVAQSPRYKITEKSQAVAFWCDPISGHATLYWYRQILGQGPELLVQFQDESVVDDSQLPKDRFSAERLKGVDSTLKIQPAELGDSAMYLCASSPGRSSYEQYFGPGTRLTVT.

This sequence joins TRBV7-6 and TRBJ1-4; 8 bases map to TRBD1. Trimming cost V 5 bases and J 8 bases; bases outside gene matches: 10. This CDR3 contains 15 residues. Germline V gene data show CDR1 as SGHVS and CDR2 as FNYEAQ. The CDR3 reads CASSPRTGWSEKLFF. For the CDR3, the DNA is TGTGCCAGCAGCCCGAGGACAGGGTGGAGCGAAAAACTGTTTTTT.

The genes are TRBV6-4 and TRBJ2-4; D possibly corresponds to TRBD1 (6 bases). CDR1 is MRHNA and CDR2 is SNTAGT in the germline V gene. The CDR3 loop spans 13 amino acids. Trimming removed 8 bases from V and 0 bases from J, with 8 bases in between. CDR3: CASVGGAKNIQYF. In DNA form, the CDR3 reads TGTGCCAGCGTAGGGGGAGCCAAAAACATTCAGTACTTC.

This clone is medium-sized within its sample. The chain couples TRBV6-6 to TRBJ2-1; 7 positions agree with TRBD2. CDR3 length equals 14 residues. V trimming: 3 bases; J trimming: 8 bases; junction bases outside the gene matches: 7. CDR1 and CDR2 from the germline V gene are MNHNY and SVGAGI (reference sequence). The CDR3 reads CASSYTTSFYEQFF. The DNA for the CDR3 is TGTGCCAGCAGTTATACGACTAGCTTCTATGAGCAGTTCTTC.

This clone has more than one count but fewer than ten. The chain is built from TRBV30 and TRBJ1-3; perhaps TRBD1 as D (6 bases). The CDR3 length is 16 residues. Trimming shortened V by 2 bases and J by 3 bases, and 17 bases separated the two germline ends. Germline V CDR1 and CDR2: GTSNPN, SVGIG (reference sequence). The CDR3 loop is CAWSPTGWSRGNTIYF. The CDR3, as DNA: TGTGCCTGGAGTCCAACAGGGTGGTCCCGTGGAAACACCATATATTTT.

This chain connects TRBV3-1 (or the pseudogene TRBV3-2) to TRBJ1-2; D might be TRBD1 (6 bases). CDR1 is LGHDT, CDR2 YNNKEL, per germline (reference sequence). V was clipped by 1 base and J by 10 bases, with 13 bases between them. The CDR3 length is 13 residues. CDR3 protein: CASSQAIQGFYTF. The CDR3 DNA is TGTGCCAGCAGCCAAGCTATACAGGGTTTCTACACCTTC.

The rearrangement links TRBV18 to TRBJ2-6; D gene ambiguous. The CDR3 consists of 13 residues. Germline CDR1 and CDR2: KGHSH and LQKENI. V was trimmed by 4 bases and J by 0 bases, leaving 1 base between them. Here the CDR3 reads CASSLSGANVLTF. For the CDR3, the DNA is TGTGCCAGCTCACTCTCTGGGGCCAACGTCCTGACTTTC.

This clone came up a few times. V and J are TRBV6-6 and TRBJ1-1; D is unclear. V lost 0 bases and J lost 4, with 9 bases in between. Germline values: CDR1 MNHNY, CDR2 SVGAGI (reference sequence). CDR3 length: 14 amino acids. CDR3 in DNA: TGTGCCAGCAGTTACTCGCGGGAGGGCACTGAAGCTTTCTTT. Translated, it gives CASSYSREGTEAFF.

The chain is built from TRBV10-2 and TRBJ2-1, with D unclear. Germline lookup yields CDR1 WSHSY and CDR2 SAAADI. The CDR3 covers 11 residues. Trimming left V 6 bases short and J 10 bases short, with 10 bases between. CDR3 sequence: CASREVVEQFF. DNA of the CDR3: TGCGCCAGCAGGGAAGTTGTGGAGCAGTTCTTC.

This sequence joins TRBV3-1 (or the pseudogene TRBV3-2) and TRBJ2-3; no reliable D call. V shed 4 bases and J shed 7 bases, with 9 bases lying between them. This CDR3 comprises 12 residues. In germline, CDR1 is LGHDT, CDR2 YNNKEL (reference sequence). CDR3 region: CASSRASHTQYF. The CDR3 coding sequence is TGTGCCAGCAGCCGAGCTTCACATACGCAGTATTTT.

The chain recombines TRBV11-3 with TRBJ2-3; no reliable D call. Germline CDR1 is SGHNT and CDR2 is YENEEA. V lost 3 bases and J lost 0, with 4 bases in between. The CDR3 runs 13 residues. CDR3 sequence: CASSFPSTDTQYF. In nucleotides, the CDR3 is TGTGCCAGCAGCTTCCCCAGCACAGATACGCAGTATTTT.

The chain is built from TRBV24-1 and TRBJ1-2; unclear D gene. This CDR3 has 13 residues. Trimming removed 5 bases from V and 5 bases from J, with 11 bases in between. Germline V gives CDR1 KGHDR, CDR2 SFDVKD. The CDR3 nucleotides are TGTGCCACCAGTGCCGGGAACTCATATGGCTACACCTTC. This sequence encodes CATSAGNSYGYTF.

V gene TRBV11-1 combines with J gene TRBJ2-5, with 8 bases aligning to TRBD1. The CDR3 spans 15 residues. The germline V gene encodes CDR1 SGHAT and CDR2 FQDESV (reference sequence). With 7 bases clipped from V and 5 bases from J, the junction kept 12 bases outside the gene matches. CDR3 residues: CASKSRQGFGETQYF. CDR3 bases: TGTGCCAGCAAGTCGAGACAGGGGTTCGGTGAGACCCAGTACTTC.

This clone was seen a handful of times. This chain uses TRBV11-3 with TRBJ2-5; D is ambiguous. Trimming shortened V by 0 bases and J by 3 bases, and 8 bases separated the two germline ends. The CDR3 is 14 amino acids. Germline V CDR1 and CDR2: SGHNT, YENEEA. The CDR3 DNA is TGTGCCAGCAGCTTAGAGGATTGGAAAGAGACCCAGTACTTC. Translation: CASSLEDWKETQYF.

This chain joins TRBV2 and TRBJ2-3; no clear D. The CDR3 runs 14 residues. V lost 6 bases and J 6 bases, leaving 16 bases between the germline ends. Germline V gives CDR1 SNHLY, CDR2 FYNNEI. The CDR3 here is CASRGLPLGDTQYF. DNA of the CDR3: TGTGCCAGCAGAGGGCTTCCCCTGGGGGATACGCAGTATTTT.

This clone was recorded only once. V and J are TRBV7-9 and TRBJ2-7; 10 bases match TRBD1. The trim removed 6 bases at V and 0 bases at J, leaving 5 bases unmatched. Germline V gene lookup returns CDR1 SEHNR and CDR2 FQNEAQ (reference sequence). The CDR3 covers 15 residues. CDR3 sequence (DNA): TGTGCCAGCAGTTTGACAGGGGGCTCCTCCTACGAGCAGTACTTC. This translates into CASSLTGGSSYEQYF. Variable domain in full (rest from reference TRBV7-9 and TRBJ2-7): DTGVSQNPRHKITKRGQNVTFRCDPISEHNRLYWYRQTLGQGPEFLTYFQNEAQLEKSRLLSDRFSAERPKGSFSTLEIQRTEQGDSAMYLCASSLTGGSSYEQYFGPGTRLTVT.

CDR3 sequence (DNA): TGTGCCAGTAAAACCGACAGGCTGAACACTGAAGCTTTCTTT. Its translation: CASKTDRLNTEAFF. V is TRBV2 and J is TRBJ1-1; D perhaps matches TRBD1 (6 bases). Deletions cut 9 bases from V and 0 bases from J, with 14 bases between. The CDR3 length is 14 residues. CDR1 SNHLY and CDR2 FYNNEI come from the germline V gene.

This clone was detected only once. This sequence joins TRBV11-3 and TRBJ2-7; D might be TRBD1 (6 bases). Trimming removed 2 bases from V and 4 bases from J, with 6 bases in between. The CDR3 spans 12 residues. Looked up from germline, CDR1 is SGHNT and CDR2 is YENEEA. Here the CDR3 reads CASSLQGYEQYF. The CDR3 bases are TGTGCCAGCAGCTTACAGGGGTACGAGCAGTACTTC.

J is TRBJ1-5 and V is TRBV10-3; 10 bases are shared with TRBD1. Trimming removed 9 bases from V and 2 bases from J; junction bases left unmatched: 4. This CDR3 is 14 amino acids long. CDR1 is ENHRY and CDR2 is SYGVKD in the germline V gene. CDR3: CAIGTGDGNQPQHF. For the CDR3, the DNA is TGTGCCATTGGGACAGGGGACGGCAATCAGCCCCAGCATTTT.

This rearrangement joins TRBV7-6 to TRBJ1-6, with D maybe TRBD1 (6 bases). V lost 4 bases and J lost 4, with 8 bases in between. CDR1 SGHVS and CDR2 FNYEAQ come from the germline V gene. The CDR3 consists of 14 residues. The CDR3 protein is CASSSQGYNSPLHF. The DNA of the CDR3 is TGTGCCAGCAGCTCACAGGGTTATAATTCACCCCTCCACTTT.

The chain joins TRBV5-6 to TRBJ2-3; D is unresolved. The germline gives CDR1 SGHDT, CDR2 YYEEEE. The CDR3 spans 14 residues. The V end lost 7 bases, the J end lost 4 bases, and 16 bases lay between the germline ends. In nucleotides, the CDR3 is TGTGCCAGCTCGTCGGGCAGTGGAGCAGATACGCAGTATTTT. It translates to CASSSGSGADTQYF.

The chain couples TRBV11-2 to TRBJ2-7; TRBD1 agrees at 7 bases. J lost 0 bases, V lost 0 bases, and 17 bases had no gene match. The CDR3 runs to 20 residues. Germline V gives CDR1 SGHAT, CDR2 FQNNGV. The CDR3 reads CASSLEFKWGDRASSYEQYF. The CDR3 DNA follows: TGTGCCAGCAGCTTAGAATTTAAATGGGGAGACAGGGCTAGCTCCTACGAGCAGTACTTC.

The chain links TRBV7-3 to TRBJ2-7; 9 bases map to TRBD1. V shed 6 bases and J 3 bases; nucleotides not matched to a gene: 9. This CDR3 is 15 amino acids long. Germline V lookup: CDR1 SGHTA, CDR2 FQGTGA. In DNA, the CDR3 is TGTGCCAGCAGTCGATACGGGACAGGGATCTACGAGCAGTACTTC. It codes for CASSRYGTGIYEQYF. The variable domain in full, completed from reference TRBV7-3 and TRBJ2-7, reads GAGVSQTPSNKVTEKGKYVELRCDPISGHTALYWYRQSLGQGPEFLIYFQGTGAADDSGLPNDRFFAVRPEGSVSTLKIQRTERGDSAVYLCASSRYGTGIYEQYFGPGTRLTVT.

The chain links TRBV7-2 to TRBJ2-7; D may be TRBD2 (7 bases). Germline V CDR1 and CDR2: SGHTA, FQGNSA. Trimming removed 1 base at V and 4 bases at J, with 14 bases between. CDR3 length: 15 residues. The CDR3 region is CASSLVGGPIYEQYF. CDR3 nucleotide sequence: TGTGCCAGCAGCTTAGTGGGGGGGCCTATTTACGAGCAGTACTTC.

The rearrangement links TRBV5-1 to TRBJ2-5, with 8 bases that match TRBD1. The CDR3 has 15 amino acids. J was trimmed by 5 bases and V by 1 base; bases with no gene match: 7. The germline V gene has CDR1 SGHRS and CDR2 YFSETQ. CDR3 in DNA: TGCGCCAGCAGCTTGATTCCAGGGGGCGTGGAGACCCAGTACTTC. Its translation: CASSLIPGGVETQYF. The variable domain in full, completed from reference TRBV5-1 and TRBJ2-5, reads KAGVTQTPRYLIKTRGQQVTLSCSPISGHRSVSWYQQTPGQGLQFLFEYFSETQRNKGNFPGRFSGRQFSNSRSEMNVSTLELGDSALYLCASSLIPGGVETQYFGPGTRLLVL.